The 3 T cell receptor beta chains reported below all come from one sample, sequenced in a study of cytomegalovirus exposure and HLA in healthy donors. The PCR ran on 60 Vbeta and 13 Jbeta primers. Method: immunoSEQ multiplex PCR; TCRdb's copy keeps in-frame clones and lacks some. The repertoire holds some 200,000 clones, with roughly 13% as singletons. The material sequenced was PBMCs. These receptors all stem from a man aged 50 to 60 in good health and CMV-seropositive.

The chain uses TRBV7-6 and TRBJ2-1; possibly TRBD1 for D (5 bases). There are 14 residues in the CDR3. CDR1 is SGHVS, CDR2 FNYEAQ, per germline. Trimming took 5 bases from V and 8 from J, leaving 16 bases between them. The CDR3 loop is CASSARTPQDEQFF. DNA for the CDR3: TGTGCCAGCAGCGCCCGAACACCACAGGATGAGCAGTTCTTC.

In nucleotides, the CDR3 is TGTGCCAGCAGCGGTGCGGGACAGACTTATGAAAAACTGTTTTTT. It encodes CASSGAGQTYEKLFF. This chain links TRBV28 with TRBJ1-4, with 7 bases that match TRBD1. CDR3 length: 15 residues. The V segment lost 6 bases and the J segment 6 bases; nucleotides outside the gene matches: 10. Per germline, CDR1 MDHEN and CDR2 SYDVKM.

This clone came up a few times. One end of the junction is discordant with germline, which a read error may explain. The CDR3 coding sequence is TGTGCCTGGAGTGAGGGACAGGCAAACATGAACTTC. As protein: CAWSEGQANMNF. The J gene is TRBJ2-5, the V gene TRBV30; 8 bases agree with TRBD1. Germline V gene data show CDR1 as GTSNPN and CDR2 as SVGIG (reference sequence). This CDR3 contains 12 residues.